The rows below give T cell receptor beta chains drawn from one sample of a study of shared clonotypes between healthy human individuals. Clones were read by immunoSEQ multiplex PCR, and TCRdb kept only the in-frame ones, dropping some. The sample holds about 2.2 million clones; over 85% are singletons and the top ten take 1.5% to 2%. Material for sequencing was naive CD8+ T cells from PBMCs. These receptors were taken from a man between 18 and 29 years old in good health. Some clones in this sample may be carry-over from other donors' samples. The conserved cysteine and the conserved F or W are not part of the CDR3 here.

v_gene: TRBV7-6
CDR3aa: ASSLVPLQETQY

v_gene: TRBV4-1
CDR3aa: ASSQRVGTEAF

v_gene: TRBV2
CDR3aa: ASSERIREVSGGDEQY

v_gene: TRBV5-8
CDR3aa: ASSLPGTFPYEQY

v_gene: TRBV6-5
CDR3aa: ASRLDSRNEKLF

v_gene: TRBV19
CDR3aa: ASSRSRGLAFQINEKLF

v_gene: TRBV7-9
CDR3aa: ASSLGFGTGELF

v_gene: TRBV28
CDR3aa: ASINFRTGNQPQH

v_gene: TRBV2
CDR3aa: ASSGVGDQETQY

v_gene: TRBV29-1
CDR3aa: SVEGGTLRAEQF

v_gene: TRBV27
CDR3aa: ASSSQFTGASGYT

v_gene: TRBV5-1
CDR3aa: ASSESPDSSYEQY

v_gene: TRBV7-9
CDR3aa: ASSLRGEREVLF

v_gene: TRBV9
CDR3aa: ASSPGPYNEQF

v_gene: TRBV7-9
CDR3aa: ASGNMTDTQY